This TCR beta chain was sequenced during a study of T cell responses to AZD1222 COVID-19 vaccine. Method: immunoSEQ multiplex PCR; TCRdb's copy keeps in-frame clones and lacks some. This sample yields around 130,000 clones, of which about 86% are seen a single time; 3% belongs to the top ten. Study-level results: Without day 14 samples, only post-peak T cell repertoires were studied.

In regard to this clone: The antigen is undetermined.

The TCR comes from an adult who received the AZD1222 COVID-19 vaccine. Sequencing used peripheral blood, obtained 28 days after the second AZD1222 dose.

This CDR3 is CASSPGTGDGGELFF. The CDR3 DNA reads as TGTGCCAGCAGCCCGGGGACAGGGGACGGCGGGGAGCTGTTTTTT. This chain connects TRBV11-3 to TRBJ2-2; 10 bases agree with TRBD1. With V trimmed by 5 bases and J by 7 bases, 7 bases remained unmatched. Germline-derived CDR1 and CDR2 are SGHNT and YENEEA. The CDR3 is 15 amino acids.